The 29 T cell receptor beta chains in this list originate from one sample, sequenced in a study of cytomegalovirus exposure and HLA in healthy donors. The PCR ran on 60 Vbeta and 13 Jbeta primers. Measured with immunoSEQ multiplex PCR; TCRdb has only the in-frame clones, and not every one. The sample carries under 200,000 clones, around 72% recorded once. Sequenced input: PBMCs. The receptor set was obtained from a woman aged 45 to 65 in good health and CMV-seropositive.

This clone was counted between two and nine times. Other DNA sequences in the same sample also yield this CDR3. This sequence joins TRBV7-2 and TRBJ2-7; 11 bases are shared with TRBD2. CDR1 and CDR2 from the germline V gene are SGHTA and FQGNSA. With V trimmed by 2 bases and J by 2 bases, 2 bases remained unmatched. The length of the CDR3 is 15 residues. The CDR3 region has the DNA TGTGCCAGCAGCTTACTAGCGGGAGGAGCCTACGAGCAGTACTTC. This codes for CASSLLAGGAYEQYF.

This rearrangement joins TRBV9 to TRBJ2-2; D might be TRBD1 (6 bases). Per germline, CDR1 SGDLS and CDR2 YYNGEE. The CDR3 contains 16 residues. V was clipped by 0 bases and J by 0 bases, with 9 bases between them. DNA of the CDR3: TGTGCCAGCAGCGTAGGGACAGTCGCGAACACCGGGGAGCTGTTTTTT. Translation: CASSVGTVANTGELFF.

The chain employs TRBV2 and TRBJ1-1; D is possibly TRBD1 (5 bases). The CDR3 has 16 residues. The germline CDR1 and CDR2 sequences are SNHLY and FYNNEI. The V end lost 6 bases, the J end lost 1 base, and 18 bases lay between the germline ends. The CDR3 coding sequence is TGTGCCAGCAGCTCTCGAGTCGGGGGTAAGAACACTGAAGCTTTCTTT. Translating gives CASSSRVGGKNTEAFF.

The CDR3 nucleotides are TGTGCCAGCAGCGAGAGGACAGGGTCGGACTATGGCTACACCTTC. Its protein is CASSERTGSDYGYTF. The chain joins TRBV4-2 to TRBJ1-2, with 8 bases matching TRBD1. The junction had 8 bases not matched to a gene; V was cut back by 5 bases and J by 3 bases. The germline gives CDR1 LGHNA, CDR2 YNFKEQ. CDR3 size: 15 residues.

This clone was detected only a few times. The rearrangement uses TRBV28 and TRBJ2-3, with 9 positions matching TRBD2. This CDR3 contains 17 residues. The germline CDR1 and CDR2 sequences are MDHEN and SYDVKM. Trimming removed 4 bases from V and 2 bases from J; junction bases left unmatched: 10. This CDR3 is CASSSPRASGTTDTQYF. The DNA for the CDR3 is TGTGCCAGCAGTTCGCCCCGGGCTAGCGGGACCACAGATACGCAGTATTTT.

This clone was observed a few times. The rearrangement uses TRBV25-1 and TRBJ2-7; 9 nucleotides agree with TRBD1. Germline V gene sequence: CDR1 MGHDK, CDR2 SYGVNS. Trimming at V came to 9 bases and at J to 2 bases, leaving 5 bases not matched to a gene. This CDR3 has 13 residues. The CDR3 sequence is CASRGQGTYEQYF. CDR3 coding DNA: TGTGCCAGTAGGGGACAGGGCACCTACGAGCAGTACTTC.

CDR3 bases: TGCAGCGTTGGAACATTTGCTGCCTACGAGCAGTACTTC. It is translated as CSVGTFAAYEQYF. The chain couples TRBV29-1 to TRBJ2-7, with D unclear. Germline CDR1 and CDR2: SQVTM and ANQGSEA. The V and J ends lost 4 bases and 2 bases respectively, with 12 bases between them. The CDR3 sequence is 13 residues long.

This sequence joins TRBV4-1 and TRBJ1-2; tentatively, D is TRBD1 (5 bases). Germline V gives CDR1 MGHRA, CDR2 YSYEKL. The CDR3 loop spans 15 amino acids. Between the trimmed V and J ends, which lost 0 bases and 3 bases, there was a span of 11 bases. For the CDR3, the DNA is TGCGCCAGCAGCCAAGATCTGCTAGGGGACTATGGCTACACCTTC. As protein: CASSQDLLGDYGYTF.

This clone was seen a few times. V and J are TRBV11-3 and TRBJ1-4; D is ambiguous. CDR3 length: 18 residues. V lost 1 base to trimming and J lost 2 bases, with 17 bases between them. Germline-derived CDR1 and CDR2 are SGHNT and YENEEA. CDR3 loop: CASSLVRPAGATNEKLFF. CDR3 in DNA: TGTGCCAGCAGCTTAGTACGCCCTGCGGGAGCCACTAATGAAAAACTGTTTTTT.

The chain is built from TRBV7-6 and TRBJ2-7, with D possibly matching TRBD1 (7 bases). This CDR3 is built from 15 residues. Trimming left V 1 base short and J 1 base short, with 11 bases between. The V gene's germline CDR1 is SGHVS and CDR2 FNYEAQ. The DNA for the CDR3 is TGTGCCAGCAGCTTAGGCGGGACAGAGTCCTACGAGCAGTACTTC. Translated, it gives CASSLGGTESYEQYF.

This clone has a handful of counts. The genes are TRBV13 and TRBJ1-2; D may be TRBD1 (6 bases). Germline lookup yields CDR1 PRHDT and CDR2 FYEKMQ (reference sequence). The CDR3 extends over 17 amino acids. Trimming cost V 4 bases and J 5 bases, with 23 bases left between them. The CDR3 sequence: CASSSGWTRGGTYGYTF. For the CDR3, the DNA is TGTGCCAGCAGCTCCGGGTGGACGAGAGGGGGTACATATGGCTACACCTTC.

This clone was seen more than once but under ten times. The J gene is TRBJ1-2, the V gene TRBV19, with TRBD1 as a possible D gene (5 bases). From germline, CDR1 is LNHDA and CDR2 SQIVND (reference sequence). V was trimmed by 3 bases and J by 6 bases, leaving 17 bases between them. This CDR3 spans 15 amino acids. CDR3 residues: CASSIGRGWTDGYTF. CDR3 bases: TGTGCCAGTAGTATTGGTAGGGGTTGGACGGATGGCTACACCTTC. Full variable domain (rest looked up from reference TRBV19 and TRBJ1-2): DGGITQSPKYLFRKEGQNVTLSCEQNLNHDAMYWYRQDPGQGLRLIYYSQIVNDFQKGDIAEGYSVSREKKESFPLTVTSAQKNPTAFYLCASSIGRGWTDGYTFGSGTRLTVV.

The chain has TRBV6-1 and TRBJ2-5; the match to TRBD2 covers 8 bases. In germline, CDR1 is MNHNS, CDR2 SASEGT. The length of the CDR3 is 11 residues. V trimming: 10 bases; J trimming: 7 bases; junction bases outside the gene matches: 5. CDR3 bases: TGTGCCACCTGGACTAGCACGACCCAGTACTTC. Protein sequence: CATWTSTTQYF.

The J gene is TRBJ1-1, the V gene TRBV29-1; no clear D. The CDR3 spans 14 residues. V was pared by 6 bases and J by 4 bases, with 18 bases between. The V gene's germline CDR1 is SQVTM and CDR2 ANQGSEA. CDR3 DNA sequence: TGCAGCGTCACCGCAACCTCGTCCGGCACTGAAGCTTTCTTT. Translating gives CSVTATSSGTEAFF.

The rearrangement links TRBV7-6 to TRBJ1-6, with D possibly matching TRBD1 (6 bases). V was pared by 4 bases and J by 7 bases, with 14 bases between. The CDR3 has 15 residues. Per germline, CDR1 SGHVS and CDR2 FNYEAQ. CDR3 in amino acids: CASSSGGQLNSPLHF. The CDR3 bases are TGTGCCAGCAGCTCCGGGGGGCAGCTGAATTCACCCCTCCACTTT.

The chain has TRBV27 and TRBJ2-7; 7 positions match TRBD2. The germline V gene has CDR1 MNHEY and CDR2 SMNVEV (reference sequence). CDR3 length equals 15 residues. V lost 3 bases and J lost 2; bases outside the gene matches: 7. CDR3: CASSFDRLAAYEQYF. Here the CDR3 DNA reads TGTGCCAGCAGTTTTGACCGGCTAGCGGCCTACGAGCAGTACTTC.

The gene calls are TRBV6-5 and TRBJ1-5; a weak D match, TRBD1 (5 bases). The CDR3 is made up of 15 amino acids. Germline V gives CDR1 MNHEY, CDR2 SVGAGI. The V end was cut by 8 bases, the J end by 1 base, with 15 bases between. CDR3 coding DNA: TGTGCCAGCGGTATGGGCAGGGAAAGCAATCAGCCCCAGCATTTT. The encoded protein is CASGMGRESNQPQHF.

This clone showed up just once. This chain uses TRBV18 with TRBJ2-3, with 7 bases lining up with TRBD1. The germline V gene encodes CDR1 KGHSH and CDR2 LQKENI. Trimming took 6 bases from V and 0 from J; bases not matched to a gene: 6. The CDR3 runs to 15 residues. The CDR3 here is CASSQRQGSTDTQYF. In nucleotides, the CDR3 is TGTGCCAGCTCCCAGAGACAGGGTAGCACAGATACGCAGTATTTT.

The rearrangement joins TRBV7-2 to TRBJ2-7, with 8 positions matching TRBD2. This CDR3 comprises 15 residues. Germline V gives CDR1 SGHTA, CDR2 FQGNSA. With 2 bases clipped from V and 0 bases from J, the junction kept 3 bases outside the gene matches. The CDR3 region is CASSLSSGISYEQYF. The CDR3 DNA sequence: TGTGCCAGCAGCTTAAGTAGCGGGATCTCCTACGAGCAGTACTTC. Full variable domain (outside the CDR3, taken from reference TRBV7-2 and TRBJ2-7): GAGVSQSPSNKVTEKGKDVELRCDPISGHTALYWYRQSLGQGLEFLIYFQGNSAPDKSGLPSDRFSAERTGGSVSTLTIQRTQQEDSAVYLCASSLSSGISYEQYFGPGTRLTVT.

The CDR3 sequence is CASSYGTGMYEQYF. Here the CDR3 DNA reads TGTGCCAGCAGTTACGGGACAGGGATGTACGAGCAGTACTTC. The genes are TRBV6-5 and TRBJ2-7; 9 bases are shared with TRBD1. This CDR3 comprises 14 residues. Germline values: CDR1 MNHEY, CDR2 SVGAGI. V lost 2 bases and J lost 4; bases outside the gene matches: 3.

This clone was detected only once. This sequence joins TRBV2 and TRBJ2-7, with TRBD1 identical over 7 bases. Germline V gives CDR1 SNHLY, CDR2 FYNNEI. V trimming: 10 bases; J trimming: 2 bases; junction bases outside the gene matches: 8. The CDR3 contains 13 residues. CDR3 DNA: TGTGCCACCTCCAAGACAGGGCCCTACGAGCAGTACTTC. Protein product: CATSKTGPYEQYF.

The chain joins TRBV2 to TRBJ2-1; tentatively, D is TRBD1 (6 bases). Looked up from germline, CDR1 is SNHLY and CDR2 is FYNNEI. Trimming removed 6 bases from V and 10 bases from J, with 13 bases in between. The CDR3 is 12 amino acids. The CDR3 bases are TGTGCCAGCAGCCAAGACAGGAGCGAGCAGTTCTTC. Protein: CASSQDRSEQFF.

The chain uses TRBV30 and TRBJ1-2; tentatively, D is TRBD1 (6 bases). Germline CDR1 GTSNPN, CDR2 SVGIG (reference sequence). The CDR3 is made up of 14 amino acids. V shed 1 base and J shed 0 bases, with 9 bases lying between them. CDR3: CAWSGDRPNYGYTF. CDR3 DNA sequence: TGTGCCTGGAGTGGCGACAGGCCTAACTATGGCTACACCTTC.

The DNA for the CDR3 is TGTGCCAGTAGTATACTACTCGGGAACACCGGGGAGCTGTTTTTT. Residues: CASSILLGNTGELFF. The V and J genes are TRBV19 and TRBJ2-2; D is undetermined. The length of the CDR3 is 15 residues. CDR1 and CDR2 (germline): LNHDA, SQIVND (reference sequence). Trimming removed 2 bases from V and 1 base from J, with 8 bases in between.

Here the CDR3 reads CAWSPGHPPYEQYF. In nucleotides, the CDR3 is TGTGCCTGGAGCCCGGGACACCCCCCCTACGAGCAGTACTTC. V and J are TRBV30 and TRBJ2-7; TRBD1 is a possible D gene (6 bases). The CDR3 is made up of 14 amino acids. The germline V gene has CDR1 GTSNPN and CDR2 SVGIG (reference sequence). V dropped 3 bases and J dropped 2 bases, with 14 bases sitting between them.

The rearrangement joins TRBV18 to TRBJ1-2; no clear D. CDR1 is KGHSH and CDR2 is LQKENI in the germline V gene. Deletions cut 3 bases from V and 0 bases from J, with 8 bases between. The CDR3 totals 14 residues. CDR3 region: CASSPSSPNYGYTF. CDR3 nucleotide sequence: TGTGCCAGCTCACCGAGCTCTCCTAACTATGGCTACACCTTC.

In its sample, this clone was seen a few times. The CDR3 DNA sequence: TGTGCCAGCTCAACCGGGTTAGGATACGAGCAGTACTTC. Its protein product is CASSTGLGYEQYF. The J gene is TRBJ2-7, the V gene TRBV18; D is unresolved. The germline CDR1 and CDR2 sequences are KGHSH and LQKENI. This CDR3 comprises 13 residues. The ends were cut back, 5 bases at V and 4 bases at J, with 12 bases in the middle.

V usage is TRBV19 and J usage is TRBJ1-5; D unclear. The V gene lost 0 bases and the J gene lost 3 bases, with 9 bases spanning the gap. This CDR3 contains 15 residues. Germline assignment: CDR1 LNHDA and CDR2 SQIVND (reference sequence). The CDR3 spells CASSIEAVYNQPQHF. The CDR3 bases are TGTGCCAGTAGTATAGAGGCAGTGTACAATCAGCCCCAGCATTTT.

Points on this clone: An end of the junction does not agree with germline; a read error may underlie this. V gene TRBV7-8 combines with J gene TRBJ2-6; possible D gene TRBD2, 6 bases. CDR1 is SGHVS, CDR2 FQNEAQ, per germline. CDR3 length: 16 amino acids. The CDR3 DNA reads TGTGCCAGCAGTAGCGGTGGGCGCTCTGGGGCCAACGGCCTGACTTTC. It encodes CASSSGGRSGANGLTF.